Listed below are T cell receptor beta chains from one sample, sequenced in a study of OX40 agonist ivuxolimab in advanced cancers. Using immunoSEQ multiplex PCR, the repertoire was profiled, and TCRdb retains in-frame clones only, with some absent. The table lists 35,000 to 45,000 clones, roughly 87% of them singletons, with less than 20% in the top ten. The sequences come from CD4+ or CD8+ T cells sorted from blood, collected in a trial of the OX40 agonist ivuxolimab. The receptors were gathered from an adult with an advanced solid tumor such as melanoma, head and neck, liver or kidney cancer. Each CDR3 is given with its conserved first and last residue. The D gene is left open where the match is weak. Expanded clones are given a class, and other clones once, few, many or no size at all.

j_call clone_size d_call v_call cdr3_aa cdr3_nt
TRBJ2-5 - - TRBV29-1 CSVEGKRATQYF TGCAGCGTTGAGGGCAAAAGAGCGACCCAGTACTTC
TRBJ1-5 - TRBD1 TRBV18 CASSPGTGGNQPQHF TGTGCCAGCTCACCAGGAACAGGGGGCAATCAGCCCCAGCATTTT
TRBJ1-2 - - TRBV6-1 CASSEWANPNYGYTF TGTGCCAGCAGTGAATGGGCGAACCCTAACTATGGCTACACCTTC
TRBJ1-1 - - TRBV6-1 CASRQETSTEAFF TGTGCCAGCAGACAAGAGACGAGCACTGAAGCTTTCTTT
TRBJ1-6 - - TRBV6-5 CASRRGDRPNSPLHF TGTGCCAGCCGTCGGGGGGATCGGCCAAATTCACCCCTCCACTTT
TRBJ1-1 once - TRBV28 CASSLGNTEAFF TGTGCCAGCAGTTTAGGGAACACTGAAGCTTTCTTT
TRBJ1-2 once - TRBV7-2 CASSFPDSLYGYTF TGTGCCAGCAGCTTCCCCGACAGCCTCTATGGCTACACCTTC
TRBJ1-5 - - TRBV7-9 CASSEEADGPQHF TGTGCCAGCAGCGAGGAGGCGGACGGCCCCCAGCATTTT
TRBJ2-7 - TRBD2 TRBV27 CASTLRGLAGAEQYF TGTGCCAGCACTCTTAGAGGGCTAGCGGGGGCAGAGCAGTACTTC
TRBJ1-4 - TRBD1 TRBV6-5 CASSSSWDSNEKLFF TGTGCCAGCAGTTCCTCCTGGGACAGCAATGAAAAACTGTTTTTT